Following are 4 T cell receptor beta chains from one sample sequenced in a study of cytomegalovirus exposure and HLA in healthy donors. The PCR contained 60 Vbeta and 13 Jbeta primers. The repertoire was sequenced with immunoSEQ multiplex PCR; TCRdb's copy has only in-frame clones and lacks some. The sample contains 150,000 to 200,000 clones, approximately 78% of which appear only once. Sequencing was done on a sample of PBMCs. The receptors here all came from a woman between 35 and 50 years old in good health and CMV-seronegative.

This clone was seen a few times. CDR3 amino acids: CASSPGTKDTQYF. The CDR3 DNA reads TGTGCCAGCAGCCCCGGGACTAAAGATACGCAGTATTTT. This rearrangement joins TRBV7-9 to TRBJ2-3; 7 bases align to TRBD2. Germline trimming cut 5 bases from V and 5 bases from J; bases unmatched to any gene: 4. This CDR3 spans 13 amino acids. The germline gives CDR1 SEHNR, CDR2 FQNEAQ (reference sequence). The complete variable domain, with remaining parts taken from reference TRBV7-9 and TRBJ2-3, reads DTGVSQNPRHKITKRGQNVTFRCDPISEHNRLYWYRQTLGQGPEFLTYFQNEAQLEKSRLLSDRFSAERPKGSFSTLEIQRTEQGDSAMYLCASSPGTKDTQYFGPGTRLTVL.

The V and J genes are TRBV7-8 and TRBJ2-5, with 11 bases matching TRBD1. Gene TRBJ2-7 matches the end of the DNA better, so the J call may be wrong. Germline values: CDR1 SGHVS, CDR2 FQNEAQ. The CDR3 length is 14 residues. The CDR3 DNA reads as TGTGCCAGCAGCCGGACAGGGGGCACCTACGAGCAGTACTTC. It is translated as CASSRTGGTYEQYF.

This clone was recorded a few times. This rearrangement joins TRBV29-1 to TRBJ2-3; no clear D gene. With 7 bases removed from V and 5 bases from J, the gap between germline ends came to 7 bases. The CDR3 runs 10 residues. Looked up from germline, CDR1 is SQVTM and CDR2 is ANQGSEA. CDR3 sequence: CSARIDTQYF. In nucleotides, the CDR3 is TGCAGCGCGAGAATAGATACGCAGTATTTT.

The V and J genes are TRBV6-5 and TRBJ1-3, with TRBD1 as a possible D gene (6 bases). V lost 0 bases to trimming and J lost 4 bases, with 10 bases between them. Germline V gene lookup returns CDR1 MNHEY and CDR2 SVGAGI. This CDR3 is 15 amino acids long. CDR3 in amino acids: CASSYSQGRGNTIYF. The CDR3 region has the DNA TGTGCCAGCAGTTACTCACAGGGAAGAGGAAACACCATATATTTT.